This TCR beta chain originates from a study of blood T cell repertoires in COVID-19. The germline gives CDR1 LGHNA, CDR2 YSLEER. V was cut by 0 bases and J by 9 bases, with 15 bases left in between. The CDR3 extends over 15 amino acids. Assay: immunoSEQ multiplex PCR; the TCRdb copy retains only in-frame clones and omits some. Of 180,000 or so clones listed, about 70% are singletons. This rearrangement joins TRBV4-3 to TRBJ2-1; possibly TRBD2 for D (5 bases). This clonotype was obtained from a woman between 45 and 65 years old with active or convalescent COVID-19. Input material: peripheral blood. The CDR3: CASSQEYAASGEQFF. Here the CDR3 DNA reads TGCGCCAGCAGCCAAGAGTACGCGGCGAGCGGTGAGCAGTTCTTC.